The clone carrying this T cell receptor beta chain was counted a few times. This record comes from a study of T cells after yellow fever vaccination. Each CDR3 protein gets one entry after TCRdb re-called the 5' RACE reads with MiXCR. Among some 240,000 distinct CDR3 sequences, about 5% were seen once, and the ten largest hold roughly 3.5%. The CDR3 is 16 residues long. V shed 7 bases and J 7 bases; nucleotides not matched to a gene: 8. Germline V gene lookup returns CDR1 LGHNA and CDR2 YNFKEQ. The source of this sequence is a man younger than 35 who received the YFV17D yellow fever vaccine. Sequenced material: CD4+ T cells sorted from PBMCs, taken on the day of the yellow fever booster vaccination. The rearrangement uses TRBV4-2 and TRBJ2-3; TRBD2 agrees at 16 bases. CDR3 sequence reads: CASKPRGLAGGYTQYF. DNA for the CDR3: TGTGCCAGCAAGCCAAGGGGACTAGCGGGGGGGTATACGCAGTATTTT.